Shown below are 2 T cell receptor beta chains from a single sample sequenced in a study of early T cells in non-severe SARS-CoV-2 infection. TCRdb independently ran MiXCR on the 5' RACE reads; one entry per CDR3 protein. This table has approximately 90,000 distinct CDR3 sequences, about 11% appearing once. Sequenced material: whole blood, taken at baseline. The receptor set was obtained from an adult who was a healthcare worker with PCR-confirmed SARS-CoV-2 infection or an uninfected control (not recorded which).

This clonotype was seen many times. The V gene is TRBV12-3 or TRBV12-4, the J gene TRBJ1-3; possible D gene TRBD1, 5 bases. V shed 3 bases and J shed 0 bases, with 12 bases lying between them. The CDR3 is 16 residues long. The CDR3 loop reads CASSLRGASSGNTIYF. The CDR3 DNA follows: TGTGCCAGCAGTTTGAGAGGGGCTAGCTCTGGAAACACCATATATTTT.

This clonotype showed up many times. CDR3 bases: TGTGCCAGCAGACGGACTAGCGGGACGGAGACCCAGTACTTC. This gives the protein CASRRTSGTETQYF. The V call is TRBV5-5, the J call TRBJ2-5; the match to TRBD2 covers 12 bases. The V segment lost 5 bases and the J segment 5 bases; nucleotides outside the gene matches: 4. The germline CDR1 and CDR2 sequences are SGHKS and YYEKEE (reference sequence). The CDR3 length is 14 residues.